The rows below give T cell receptor beta chains drawn from one sample of a study of radiation and T cells in renal cell carcinoma. The assay was immunoSEQ multiplex PCR, and TCRdb's table has in-frame clones only and misses some. The sample lists approximately 110,000 clones, roughly four fifths occurring once. This sample comprised blood, obtained from a patient whose treatment included radiotherapy and nephrectomy. The receptors originated from a woman aged 60-75 years with renal cell carcinoma. CDR3s include the opening cysteine and the closing phenylalanine or tryptophan. The order of the fields is CDR3 DNA, CDR3 protein, clone size, D gene, J gene, V gene. A D gene is named only where the DNA matches it firmly. Size is omitted from some rows. Given values are once, few, many or a class for expanded clones.

cdr3_nt: TGTGCCAGTAGAGACCGGGACAGCTATGGCTACACCTTC; cdr3_aa: CASRDRDSYGYTF; clone_size: -; d_call: TRBD1; j_call: TRBJ1-2; v_call: TRBV19
cdr3_nt: TGTGCCAGCACCTGGGTATCGGGACAGGGACAGCCCCAGCATTTT; cdr3_aa: CASTWVSGQGQPQHF; clone_size: few; d_call: TRBD1; j_call: TRBJ1-5; v_call: TRBV7-2
cdr3_nt: TGTGCCAGCAGCCAAGATCTTCCTTCCCTCTACGAGCAGTACTTC; cdr3_aa: CASSQDLPSLYEQYF; clone_size: -; d_call: -; j_call: TRBJ2-7; v_call: TRBV4-2
cdr3_nt: TGTGCCAGCAGCGACCAAACCTACGAGCAGTACTTC; cdr3_aa: CASSDQTYEQYF; clone_size: once; d_call: -; j_call: TRBJ2-7; v_call: TRBV7-2
cdr3_nt: TGTGCCAGCAGCTTGGCGGGGGTTAATGAAAAACTGTTTTTT; cdr3_aa: CASSLAGVNEKLFF; clone_size: once; d_call: -; j_call: TRBJ1-4; v_call: TRBV5-6
cdr3_nt: TGTGCCAGCTCCCAAGGGACAGGGGATAGGGATGAGCAGTTCTTC; cdr3_aa: CASSQGTGDRDEQFF; clone_size: -; d_call: TRBD1; j_call: TRBJ2-1; v_call: TRBV18
cdr3_nt: TGTGCCAGCAGCAGCGAGCTAGCGGGAGGTACGCAGTATTTT; cdr3_aa: CASSSELAGGTQYF; clone_size: -; d_call: TRBD2; j_call: TRBJ2-3; v_call: TRBV27
cdr3_nt: TGCAGCGCTAGGACAGGCAGAGGGTCTGGCTACACCTTC; cdr3_aa: CSARTGRGSGYTF; clone_size: -; d_call: TRBD1; j_call: TRBJ1-2; v_call: TRBV29-1
cdr3_nt: TGTGCCAGCAGCTTGGGGACAGGCTTGAATCAGCCCCAGCATTTT; cdr3_aa: CASSLGTGLNQPQHF; clone_size: -; d_call: TRBD1; j_call: TRBJ1-5; v_call: TRBV5-6
cdr3_nt: TGTGCCAGCAGTGAAGGGGTACCAGTCTTTTCCTACAATGAGCAGTTCTTC; cdr3_aa: CASSEGVPVFSYNEQFF; clone_size: few; d_call: -; j_call: TRBJ2-1; v_call: TRBV6-1
cdr3_nt: TGTGCCAGCACCCCCGCCACAGGGGTTCGGCAGCAGTACTTC; cdr3_aa: CASTPATGVRQQYF; clone_size: -; d_call: TRBD1; j_call: TRBJ2-7; v_call: TRBV28
cdr3_nt: TGTGCCAGCAGCTGGGGGACAGGGGACGTTGAAGCTTTCTTT; cdr3_aa: CASSWGTGDVEAFF; clone_size: many; d_call: TRBD1; j_call: TRBJ1-1; v_call: TRBV7-9